These T cell receptor beta chains were read from a single sample in a study of pediatric ulcerative colitis. Generated by immunoSEQ multiplex PCR, the TCRdb table keeps only in-frame clones and is missing some. Of 59,000 or so clones listed, over 65% are singletons. Sequencing input: blood. All receptors derive from a boy between 10 and 17 years old with moderate ulcerative colitis. Both conserved end residues are part of each CDR3. A D gene is named only where the DNA matches it firmly. Some rows mark clone size as missing; the rest say once, few, many or name a class of expanded clone.

TGTGCCAGCAGCCCCCTGGGGGTGGGGTCCTACGAGCAGTACTTC,CASSPLGVGSYEQYF,TRBV7-2,.,TRBJ2-7,.
TGTGCCAGCAGATTTTTAGATACGCAGTATTTT,CASRFLDTQYF,TRBV6-1,.,TRBJ2-3,.
TGTGCCAGCAGCGAATTAGCGGCCGAGCAGTACTTC,CASSELAAEQYF,TRBV5-4,.,TRBJ2-7,.
TGTGCCAGCAGTTACGAGCAGGACACTGAAGCTTTCTTT,CASSYEQDTEAFF,TRBV6-6,.,TRBJ1-1,few
TGTGCCAGCAACCAGGAGATTAACACTGAAGCTTTCTTT,CASNQEINTEAFF,TRBV2,.,TRBJ1-1,.
TGTGCCAGCAGCCCTAACCACCAAGAGACCCAGTACTTC,CASSPNHQETQYF,TRBV7-3,.,TRBJ2-5,.
TGCGCCAGCAGCCAAGTCGCTACAGCCGAAAACTATGGCTACACCTTC,CASSQVATAENYGYTF,TRBV4-1,.,TRBJ1-2,.
TGTGCCAGCAGCTCGCTCTGGGTCATTGAGCAGTTCTTC,CASSSLWVIEQFF,TRBV7-9,.,TRBJ2-1,once
TGTGCCAGCAGCCCCGGGCAGGGATTTACCGGGGAGCTGTTTTTT,CASSPGQGFTGELFF,TRBV5-5,.,TRBJ2-2,few
TGTGCCAGCAGCTTAGCGGGAGGGAGCAATCAGCCCCAGCATTTT,CASSLAGGSNQPQHF,TRBV7-6,.,TRBJ1-5,.
TGCGCCAGCAGCCAAGTGCAGGGGGCCTACGAGCAGTACTTC,CASSQVQGAYEQYF,TRBV4-1,TRBD1,TRBJ2-7,.
TGTGCCAGCAGCGTAGTACCCTCAGGTCCGGGAGCCAACACTGAAGCTTTCTTT,CASSVVPSGPGANTEAFF,TRBV9,.,TRBJ1-1,.
TGTGCCAGCCGGGGCTTGGGAGGGTTAATAGCCAAAAACATTCAGTACTTC,CASRGLGGLIAKNIQYF,TRBV5-6,TRBD2,TRBJ2-4,.
TGTGCCAGCAGTTCCGGACGAGGCAATGAGCAGTTCTTC,CASSSGRGNEQFF,TRBV7-8,.,TRBJ2-1,.
TGTGCCAGCAGCTCGGGACAGACTTCATACAATGAGCAGTTCTTC,CASSSGQTSYNEQFF,TRBV5-4,TRBD1,TRBJ2-1,.
TGTGCCAGCAGTCTACAAACGCTGGGACAGGCGGGAGATACGCAGTATTTT,CASSLQTLGQAGDTQYF,TRBV27,TRBD1,TRBJ2-3,.
TGCGCCAGCAGCCCGGGGACAGCTGGAAACACCATATATTTT,CASSPGTAGNTIYF,TRBV5-1,TRBD1,TRBJ1-3,few
TGTGCCAGCAGTGTTGGCATGAGGACTAATGGCTACACCTTC,CASSVGMRTNGYTF,TRBV2,.,TRBJ1-2,.
TGCGCCAGCAGCCTGACGACAGGGGCCGACACTGAAGCTTTCTTT,CASSLTTGADTEAFF,TRBV5-1,TRBD1,TRBJ1-1,once
TGCAGCGCTTCGTGGGGGCTACAGGGCGAGCAGTACTTC,CSASWGLQGEQYF,TRBV29-1,.,TRBJ2-7,once
TGTGCCAGCACCCCTCCCCCGGGACAGAAGAACACCGGGGAGCTGTTTTTT,CASTPPPGQKNTGELFF,TRBV5-6,TRBD1,TRBJ2-2,.
TGTGCCAGCAGCCCTTTCGGGGGGCGTCGGACTAATGAAAAACTGTTTTTT,CASSPFGGRRTNEKLFF,TRBV9,.,TRBJ1-4,.
TGCGCCAGCAGCCTAGGGACAGCCTCCTACGAGCAGTACTTC,CASSLGTASYEQYF,TRBV5-1,TRBD1,TRBJ2-7,.
TGTGCCAGCAGCCCCCCCGCGGGCACCTACAATGAGCAGTTCTTC,CASSPPAGTYNEQFF,TRBV7-9,.,TRBJ2-1,.
TGTGCCAGCAGTTATATAAAAAGGCAAGAGCAGTTCTTC,CASSYIKRQEQFF,TRBV6-5,.,TRBJ2-1,.
TGTGCCTGGAGTGTTGGCAGGGTCAAGCGCTACACCTTC,CAWSVGRVKRYTF,TRBV30,.,TRBJ1-2,.
TGTGCCACCTCGGACAGACCAACAGATACGCAGTATTTT,CATSDRPTDTQYF,TRBV19,.,TRBJ2-3,.
TGTGCCAGCAGGTATCCGGGACAGGGTCAGTTAAATGAAGCTTTCTTT,CASRYPGQGQLNEAFF,TRBV6-6,TRBD1,TRBJ1-1,once
TGTGCCAGCAGTTACTCAGGGCAGCAGCCCCAGCATTTT,CASSYSGQQPQHF,TRBV6-5,.,TRBJ1-5,once
TGCGCCAGCAGCCAAGAAACTAGGGGGACCCAGTACTTC,CASSQETRGTQYF,TRBV4-3,.,TRBJ2-5,.
TGTGCCAGTAGTATTGTGGGTATTGAGCCCCAGCATTTT,CASSIVGIEPQHF,TRBV19,.,TRBJ1-5,.
TGTGCCAGCAGCCTAGGACACTACAATGAGCAGTTCTTC,CASSLGHYNEQFF,TRBV5-6,.,TRBJ2-1,.
TGTGCCTCCGACAGGGGATTAGGAAAACTGTTTTTT,CASDRGLGKLFF,TRBV25-1,TRBD1,TRBJ1-4,few
TGTGCCAGCAGCCAAACAGGGCCCTATGGCTACACCTTC,CASSQTGPYGYTF,TRBV14,.,TRBJ1-2,.
TGTGCCAGCAGTCCTCCGGGGGGCTATGGCTACACCTTC,CASSPPGGYGYTF,TRBV6-5,.,TRBJ1-2,.
TGTGCCAGCAGCCGAATACTAGCGGGGGCCGATCAAGAGACCCAGTACTTC,CASSRILAGADQETQYF,TRBV14,TRBD2,TRBJ2-5,.
TGTGCCAGCAGCTTACCTACGGGGGGCGGTCTGGGTGGCTACACCTTC,CASSLPTGGGLGGYTF,TRBV7-9,.,TRBJ1-2,.
TGTGCCTGGAGGATACTGAGGGAGCAGTACTTC,CAWRILREQYF,TRBV30,.,TRBJ2-7,.
TGTGCCAGCAGTGACTCGAACATCATACCCTACAATGAGCAGTTCTTC,CASSDSNIIPYNEQFF,TRBV6-4,.,TRBJ2-1,.
TGTGCCTGGAGTGTGCAATGGGAACAGGGAGACAATCAGCCCCAGCATTTT,CAWSVQWEQGDNQPQHF,TRBV30,.,TRBJ1-5,once